This entry concerns a single TCR beta chain. The antigen remains unidentified. This sample is part of a study of blood T cells in healthy people across ages. A J-beta primer mix and a sample-barcoded 5' primer were used in a second PCR of roughly 7 to 12 cycles. TCRdb re-called the 5' RACE reads through MiXCR, storing one row per CDR3 protein. Among around 1,000,000 distinct CDR3 sequences listed, around 25% were seen once. V gave up 2 bases and J gave up 6 bases; unmatched junction bases: 11. Germline CDR1 is MNHEY and CDR2 is SVGEGT. The CDR3 consists of 17 residues. General observations from the study: Strong correlation was found linking TCR beta diversity to naive T cell percentage. No one knew whether donors had CMV, which possibly confounded expanded clonotype changes.

A further study also used this sample, focusing on T cells of mothers and their children.

The sequence derives from a girl aged 2 to 10 in good health. Sequencing was performed on blood. This chain uses TRBV6-2 or TRBV6-3 with TRBJ2-1; 9 bases line up with TRBD2. The DNA of the CDR3 is TGTGCCAGCAGTTACCCGGAGGCGGGGGGGGCCGGCAATGAGCAGTTCTTC. It codes for CASSYPEAGGAGNEQFF.